These 25 T cell receptor beta chains were sequenced from one sample in a study of glioma-infiltrating T cells (dated by TCRdb to about 2016). Instrument on record: Illumina MiSeq. TCR alpha and beta CDR3 regions were amplified with the iRepertoire nested amplicon-rescue multiplex PCR (arm-PCR) platform from RNA. TCRdb took the public reads, trimmed them with fastp at Q25, ran MiXCR for clone calling and kept in-frame beta chains. Records with the same CDR3 protein are collapsed into one entry carrying the most frequent genes and DNA. Here the sample has 100,000 to 150,000 distinct CDR3 sequences; approximately 25% occur a single time. The ten largest clones take up around 15% of the sample. The sequenced sample was glioma tissue, nonneoplastic brain tissue, or PBMCs (not recorded which). The source of these receptors is a human donor with low-grade glioma or glioblastoma, undergoing nonglioma brain surgery, or in good health (not recorded which).

About this clonotype: A much larger clone lies a single base off, so this may be a read error. The chain links TRBV24-1 to TRBJ2-1; 8 nucleotides align to TRBD2. Germline V gene data show CDR1 as KGHDR and CDR2 as SFDVKD. CDR3 length: 17 residues. V lost 2 bases and J lost 1; bases outside the gene matches: 6. CDR3 protein: CATSDSGSGASYNEQFF. The CDR3, as DNA: TGTGCCACCAGTGATTCGGGTAGCGGGGCTTCCTACAATGAGCAGTTCTTC.

The chain recombines TRBV30 with TRBJ2-1; D is ambiguous. Deletions cut 1 base from V and 15 bases from J, with 19 bases between. Germline CDR1 reads GTSNPN; CDR2 reads SVGIG (reference sequence). The CDR3 totals 13 residues. CDR3 in amino acids: CAWSGLSHGPGFF. The CDR3, as DNA: TGTGCCTGGAGTGGCCTCTCACACGGCCCGGGGTTCTTC.

Turning to this clonotype: It may be a read error: a sequence one base away is much more abundant. The chain employs TRBV27 and TRBJ1-5; 7 bases align to TRBD1. This CDR3 comprises 16 residues. Germline-derived CDR1 and CDR2 are MNHEY and SMNVEV (reference sequence). The V gene end was trimmed by 6 bases and the J gene end by 3 bases; junction bases not matched to a gene: 11. CDR3: CASSPSGGQFNQPQHF. The CDR3 DNA reads as TGTGCCAGCAGCCCCTCCGGGGGACAGTTCAATCAGCCCCAGCATTTT.

This clonotype has a count of ten or more. This chain joins TRBV6-2 or TRBV6-3 and TRBJ2-5; 7 bases fit TRBD1. V gave up 2 bases and J gave up 4 bases; unmatched junction bases: 13. Germline CDR1 reads MNHEY; CDR2 reads SVGEGT. This CDR3 has 17 amino acids. The CDR3 here is CASSYDGREGAPETQYF. In DNA, the CDR3 is TGTGCCAGCAGTTACGACGGTCGTGAGGGGGCCCCAGAGACCCAGTACTTC.

As for this clonotype: An end of the junction differs from the germline gene, which may be a read error. The rearrangement links TRBV12-3 or TRBV12-4 to TRBJ2-7; no firm D call. This CDR3 has 13 residues. The CDR3 sequence is CASALGIYYEQYF. The CDR3 nucleotides are TGCGCCAGCGCCCTGGGGATATACTACGAGCAGTACTTC.

This clonotype was detected ten times or more. The J gene is TRBJ1-6, the V gene TRBV27; perhaps TRBD1 as D (6 bases). The V and J ends lost 3 bases and 8 bases respectively, with 14 bases between them. This CDR3 contains 15 residues. Germline V gives CDR1 MNHEY, CDR2 SMNVEV (reference sequence). DNA for the CDR3: TGTGCCAGCAGTTTCACGGGGGGCAATGATTCACCCCTCCACTTT. Its translation: CASSFTGGNDSPLHF.

This clonotype was detected ten times or more. V and J are TRBV24-1 and TRBJ2-2; 9 bases align to TRBD1. This CDR3 is 16 amino acids long. V dropped 4 bases and J dropped 3; count of bases not matched to a gene: 5. Germline V gene lookup returns CDR1 KGHDR and CDR2 SFDVKD. The CDR3 loop is CATSDPDRGDTGELFF. As DNA, the CDR3 is TGTGCCACCAGTGACCCTGACAGGGGGGACACCGGGGAGCTGTTTTTT.

This chain links TRBV19 with TRBJ1-4; maybe TRBD1 (5 bases). The germline V and J ends were trimmed by 7 bases and 3 bases, with 15 bases remaining between them. Germline CDR1 is LNHDA and CDR2 is SQIVND (reference sequence). The CDR3 has 15 residues. The DNA of the CDR3 is TGTGCCAGTACCACGTCGGTAGGGGCTAATGAAAAACTGTTTTTT. As protein: CASTTSVGANEKLFF.

This clonotype was counted a few times. The chain recombines TRBV19 with TRBJ1-5; 9 nucleotides match TRBD1. The V and J ends lost 5 bases and 4 bases, in that order; junction bases with no gene match: 9. This CDR3 contains 16 residues. Germline V lookup: CDR1 LNHDA, CDR2 SQIVND (reference sequence). As DNA, the CDR3 is TGTGCCAGTAGTGCCGCGGGACAGGGTGGAAATCAGCCCCAGCATTTT. It is translated as CASSAAGQGGNQPQHF.

This rearrangement joins TRBV5-1 to TRBJ2-1; TRBD2 aligns across 12 bases. Per the germline V gene, CDR1 is SGHRS and CDR2 is YFSETQ. This CDR3 has 18 residues. The ends lost 3 bases at V and 2 bases at J; junction bases unmatched: 9. The CDR3 here is CASSSLAGGLGPYNEQFF. As DNA, the CDR3 is TGCGCCAGCAGCTCCCTAGCGGGAGGGTTAGGCCCCTACAATGAGCAGTTCTTC.

This clonotype was seen more than once but under ten times. The J gene is TRBJ2-7, the V gene TRBV4-1; tentatively, D is TRBD1 or TRBD2 (5 bases each). This CDR3 is built from 14 residues. Per the germline V gene, CDR1 is MGHRA and CDR2 is YSYEKL. V was shortened by 2 bases and J by 3 bases, with 11 bases between the two germline ends. The CDR3 loop reads CASSQHGAGYEQYF. For the CDR3, the DNA is TGCGCCAGCAGCCAACACGGGGCCGGCTACGAGCAGTACTTC.

A note on this clonotype: A much larger clonotype is one base distant, so this may be a read error. The rearrangement joins TRBV29-1 to TRBJ1-2, with TRBD1 matching over 7 bases. CDR1 is SQVTM and CDR2 is ANQGSEA in the germline V gene. There are 14 residues in the CDR3. Trimming cost V 6 bases and J 2 bases; bases outside gene matches: 9. In DNA, the CDR3 is TGCAGCGTAACTAAGACAGGGCCAAACTATGGCTACACCTTC. The encoded protein is CSVTKTGPNYGYTF.

This clonotype was detected many times. The chain combines TRBV20-1 with TRBJ1-1; D unclear. V was clipped by 8 bases and J by 0 bases, with 16 bases between them. The CDR3 totals 14 residues. Germline values: CDR1 DFQATT, CDR2 SNEGSKA (reference sequence). This CDR3 reads CSTPGVPMNTEAFF. In nucleotides, the CDR3 is TGCAGTACCCCGGGAGTTCCGATGAACACTGAAGCTTTCTTT.

This clonotype has at least ten counts. This chain links TRBV6-4 with TRBJ2-3; no definite D call. The germline V gene has CDR1 MRHNA and CDR2 SNTAGT. Trimming cost V 3 bases and J 5 bases, with 9 bases left between them. CDR3 length equals 13 residues. CDR3 amino acids: CASSEGLGDTQYF. The CDR3 region has the DNA TGTGCCAGCAGTGAAGGGTTAGGAGATACGCAGTATTTT.

About this clonotype: This sequence may be a read error, since a much larger clone differs from it by one base. The V gene is TRBV7-2, the J gene TRBJ1-1; a possible D gene is TRBD1 (6 bases). This CDR3 is 14 amino acids long. Germline V gene data show CDR1 as SGHTA and CDR2 as FQGNSA. Trimming left V 5 bases short and J 6 bases short, with 16 bases between. The CDR3 nucleotides read TGTGCCAGCAGCCTACGGTCGGGACACGCTGAAGCTTTCTTT. Translated: CASSLRSGHAEAFF.

Points on this clonotype: Likely a read error: the CDR3 ends without its conserved phenylalanine or tryptophan. This chain joins TRBV30 and TRBJ1-5; D not certain. Germline CDR1 is GTSNPN and CDR2 is SVGIG (reference sequence). Trimming pared 1 base from V and 6 bases from J, leaving 16 bases between. The CDR3 contains 15 residues. CDR3 in amino acids: CAWSGLRHTSQPQHL. The CDR3 nucleotides read TGTGCCTGGAGTGGGCTAAGACACACCAGTCAGCCCCAGCATCTT.

This clonotype was seen many times. The chain joins TRBV28 to TRBJ1-4, with 10 bases aligning to TRBD1. With 6 bases clipped from V and 6 bases from J, the junction kept 13 bases outside the gene matches. Per the germline V gene, CDR1 is MDHEN and CDR2 is SYDVKM. The CDR3 has 17 residues. This chain's CDR3 is CASSFGTGAVSDEKLFF. The CDR3 region has the DNA TGTGCCAGCAGCTTCGGGACAGGGGCGGTTTCAGATGAAAAACTGTTTTTT.

Concerning this clonotype itself: A much larger clone differs from this one at a single base, so this may be a read error. The chain employs TRBV19 and TRBJ1-5; D is uncertain. Looked up from germline, CDR1 is LNHDA and CDR2 is SQIVND (reference sequence). CDR3 length: 15 amino acids. The V and J ends lost 3 bases and 7 bases respectively, with 16 bases between them. Here the CDR3 DNA reads TGTGCCAGTAGTATCGGCCCGACCATCCCCCAGCCCCAGCATTTT. Its protein product is CASSIGPTIPQPQHF.

At least ten counts were recorded for this clonotype. The chain recombines TRBV4-1 with TRBJ2-7; 14 nucleotides agree with TRBD2. The trim removed 4 bases at V and 3 bases at J, leaving 5 bases unmatched. Germline loops: CDR1 MGHRA, CDR2 YSYEKL. CDR3 length: 16 amino acids. CDR3 region: CASSPGLAGVRYEQYF. The CDR3 nucleotides are TGCGCCAGCAGCCCGGGACTAGCGGGAGTGCGCTACGAGCAGTACTTC.

This clonotype was seen a few times. V usage is TRBV7-9 and J usage is TRBJ2-3; D is unresolved. The germline V and J ends were trimmed by 4 bases and 7 bases, with 15 bases remaining between them. The CDR3 loop spans 14 amino acids. Germline assignment: CDR1 SEHNR and CDR2 FQNEAQ (reference sequence). CDR3 DNA sequence: TGTGCCAGCAGCTCCGCAACTCTACGTTATACGCAGTATTTT. Translation gives CASSSATLRYTQYF.

Concerning this clonotype: One base away lies a much larger clone, so this may be a sequencing read error. The gene calls are TRBV12-3 or TRBV12-4 and TRBJ2-1; D uncertain. This CDR3 region has 11 residues. V was trimmed by 6 bases and J by 9 bases, leaving 9 bases between them. CDR3 sequence reads: CASSLAREQFF. The CDR3 DNA is TGTGCCAGCAGCCTGGCTCGTGAGCAGTTCTTC.

Worth noting for this clonotype: The missing conserved phenylalanine or tryptophan at the end of this CDR3 makes a read error likely. This chain links TRBV7-9 with TRBJ2-3; D may be TRBD2 (6 bases). The length of the CDR3 is 14 residues. The germline gives CDR1 SEHNR, CDR2 FQNEAQ (reference sequence). Trimming stripped 8 bases from V and 6 bases from J, with 18 bases between. CDR3 region: CASRGPGLHDTQYY. CDR3 nucleotide sequence: TGTGCCAGCCGCGGACCGGGACTGCACGATACGCAGTATTAT.

The table lists this clonotype with many counts. This CDR3 reads CATSDSGGLAGTQYF. For the CDR3, the DNA is TGTGCCACCAGTGATTCCGGCGGACTAGCGGGGACCCAGTACTTC. This rearrangement joins TRBV24-1 to TRBJ2-5; 11 nucleotides agree with TRBD2. Germline CDR1 KGHDR, CDR2 SFDVKD. Trimming took 2 bases from V and 7 from J; bases not matched to a gene: 5. The CDR3 extends over 15 amino acids.

The chain combines TRBV19 with TRBJ2-6; no clear D gene. Deletions cut 2 bases from V and 1 base from J, with 12 bases between. The CDR3 is made up of 17 amino acids. Germline CDR1 is LNHDA and CDR2 is SQIVND (reference sequence). The CDR3 region has the DNA TGTGCCAGTAGTATATTCGCCAGGCAGTCTGGGGCCAACGTCCTGACTTTC. As protein: CASSIFARQSGANVLTF.

Remarks on this clonotype: A much larger clone differs from this one at a single base, so this may be a read error. CDR3 protein: CATHFMGGNSGSYDTGELFF. The CDR3 DNA is TGTGCCACTCATTTTATGGGTGGGAATAGCGGGAGTTATGACACCGGGGAGCTGTTTTTT. J is TRBJ2-2 and V is TRBV24-1, with TRBD2 identical over 9 bases. Germline V gene data show CDR1 as KGHDR and CDR2 as SFDVKD. With 10 bases clipped from V and 3 bases from J, the junction kept 23 bases outside the gene matches. This CDR3 is 20 amino acids long.